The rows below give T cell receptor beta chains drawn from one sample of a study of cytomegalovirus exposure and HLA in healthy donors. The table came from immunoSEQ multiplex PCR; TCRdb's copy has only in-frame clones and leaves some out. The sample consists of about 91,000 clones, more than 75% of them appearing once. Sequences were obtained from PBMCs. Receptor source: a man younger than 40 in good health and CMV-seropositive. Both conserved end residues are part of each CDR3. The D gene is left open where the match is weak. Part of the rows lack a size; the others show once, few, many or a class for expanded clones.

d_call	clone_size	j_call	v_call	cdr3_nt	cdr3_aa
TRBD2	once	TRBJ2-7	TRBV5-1	TGCGCCAGCAGCCTCGGAGCGGGAGAGGGATTTAGCTCCTACGAGCAGTACTTC	CASSLGAGEGFSSYEQYF
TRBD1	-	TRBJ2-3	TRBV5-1	TGCGCCAGCAGCTTGGGGGGACAGGGGGCCACAGATACGCAGTATTTT	CASSLGGQGATDTQYF
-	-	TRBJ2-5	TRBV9	TGTGCCAGCAGCGTACTAGCGCAGTACCAAGAGACCCAGTACTTC	CASSVLAQYQETQYF
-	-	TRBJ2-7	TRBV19	TGTGCCAGTTCAGGGGCGGTGGCCTACGAGCAGTACTTC	CASSGAVAYEQYF
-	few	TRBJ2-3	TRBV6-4	TGTGCCAGCAGTGATGGGACTAGCACAGATACGCAGTATTTT	CASSDGTSTDTQYF
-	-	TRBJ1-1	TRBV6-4	TGTGCCAGCAGCCGCCAAGCTGACACTGAAGCTTTCTTT	CASSRQADTEAFF
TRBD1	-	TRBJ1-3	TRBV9	TGTGCCAGCAGCGTTCGGACAGGGGGCGGTGACACCATATATTTT	CASSVRTGGGDTIYF
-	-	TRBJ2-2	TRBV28	TGTGCCAGCAGTTTGGGGGAGGCAACCGGGGAGCTGTTTTTT	CASSLGEATGELFF
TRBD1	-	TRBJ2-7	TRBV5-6	TGTGCCAGCAGCTGGACAGGGGCCCCCTACGAGCAGTACTTC	CASSWTGAPYEQYF
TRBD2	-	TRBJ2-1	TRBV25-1	TGTGCCAGCAGTGATGGGACTAGCGGGAGGGCCTACAATGAGCAGTTCTTC	CASSDGTSGRAYNEQFF
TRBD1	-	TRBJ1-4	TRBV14	TGTGCCAGCAGCCGAACCAGACAGGGTGGTGAAAAACTGTTTTTT	CASSRTRQGGEKLFF
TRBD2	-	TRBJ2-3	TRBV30	TGTGCCTGGAGTGTAGGCCTAGCGGTAACCACAGATACGCAGTATTTT	CAWSVGLAVTTDTQYF
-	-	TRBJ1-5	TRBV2	TGTGCCAGCAGTGAAGTAGATCAGCCCCAGCATTTT	CASSEVDQPQHF
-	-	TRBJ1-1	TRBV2	TGTGCCAGCAGTGTAACCCCGACAAAGAACACTGAAGCTTTCTTT	CASSVTPTKNTEAFF
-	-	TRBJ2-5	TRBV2	TGTGCCAGCAGTGGAACAGACCAAGAGACCCAGTACTTC	CASSGTDQETQYF
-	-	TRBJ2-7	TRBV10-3	TGTGCCACCGTGGGGGGGGGCCACGAGCAGTACTTC	CATVGGGHEQYF
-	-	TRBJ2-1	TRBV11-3	TGTGCCAGCAGCTCGGCGGGGTCCAGCAGTTCCTACAATGAGCAGTTCTTC	CASSSAGSSSSYNEQFF
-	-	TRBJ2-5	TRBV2	TGTGCCAGCAGTGAGGACTTTCAAGAGACCCAGTACTTC	CASSEDFQETQYF
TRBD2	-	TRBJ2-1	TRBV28	TGTGCCAGCAGTTTAGGCGGGGCGGGAGTCTTTGTCAATGAGCAGTTCTTC	CASSLGGAGVFVNEQFF
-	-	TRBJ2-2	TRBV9	TGTGCCAGCAGCCCCTCGTCTGGGGAGCTGTTTTTT	CASSPSSGELFF
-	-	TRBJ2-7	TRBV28	TGTGCCAGCAGTTTGACCGGGGGCTCCTACGAGCAGTACTTC	CASSLTGGSYEQYF
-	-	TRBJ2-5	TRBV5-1	TGCGCCAGCAGCTTGGAGGGGGAGACCCAGTACTTC	CASSLEGETQYF
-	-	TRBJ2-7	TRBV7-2	TGTGCCAGCAGCTTCGCAGGCTCCTACGAGCAGTACTTC	CASSFAGSYEQYF
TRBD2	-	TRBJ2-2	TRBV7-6	TGTGCCAGCAGCTACGGGACTAGCGGGAGAGTTCGGGGGCTCGGGGAGCTGTTTTTT	CASSYGTSGRVRGLGELFF
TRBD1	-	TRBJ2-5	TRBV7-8	TGTGCCAGCAGAAATCGAGGGGGCGCATTCGGGGAGACCCAGTACTTC	CASRNRGGAFGETQYF
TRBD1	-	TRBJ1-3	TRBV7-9	TGTGCCAGCAGCTCACCCGGACAGGCCGGCTCTGGAAACACCATATATTTT	CASSSPGQAGSGNTIYF
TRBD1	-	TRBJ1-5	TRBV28	TGTGCCAGCAGTTTCGAGACAGGGAATCAGCCCCAGCATTTT	CASSFETGNQPQHF